This T cell receptor beta chain was recovered during a study of blood T cell repertoires in COVID-19. Study-level background: The United States, Italy and Spain provided the acute and convalescent COVID-19 samples. In each case, the material was cDNA or gDNA derived from T cells, B-cell-depleted T cells, or PBMCs.

There are 17 residues in the CDR3. V was clipped by 5 bases and J by 3 bases; unmatched bases: 12. The germline V gene has CDR1 SGHAT and CDR2 FQNNGV. Repertoires were generated with immunoSEQ multiplex PCR, while TCRdb's copy carries only in-frame clones and drops some. This sample has hundreds of thousands of clones, with 75% to 90% found just once. The TCR originated in a woman between 18 and 29 years old with acute or convalescent COVID-19. The chain is built from TRBV11-2 and TRBJ1-5; 8 bases line up with TRBD1. Input material: peripheral blood. The CDR3 DNA is TGTGCCAGCAGCCCCGCGCCGGGACAGGCCTTCAATCAGCCCCAGCATTTT. Its translation: CASSPAPGQAFNQPQHF.